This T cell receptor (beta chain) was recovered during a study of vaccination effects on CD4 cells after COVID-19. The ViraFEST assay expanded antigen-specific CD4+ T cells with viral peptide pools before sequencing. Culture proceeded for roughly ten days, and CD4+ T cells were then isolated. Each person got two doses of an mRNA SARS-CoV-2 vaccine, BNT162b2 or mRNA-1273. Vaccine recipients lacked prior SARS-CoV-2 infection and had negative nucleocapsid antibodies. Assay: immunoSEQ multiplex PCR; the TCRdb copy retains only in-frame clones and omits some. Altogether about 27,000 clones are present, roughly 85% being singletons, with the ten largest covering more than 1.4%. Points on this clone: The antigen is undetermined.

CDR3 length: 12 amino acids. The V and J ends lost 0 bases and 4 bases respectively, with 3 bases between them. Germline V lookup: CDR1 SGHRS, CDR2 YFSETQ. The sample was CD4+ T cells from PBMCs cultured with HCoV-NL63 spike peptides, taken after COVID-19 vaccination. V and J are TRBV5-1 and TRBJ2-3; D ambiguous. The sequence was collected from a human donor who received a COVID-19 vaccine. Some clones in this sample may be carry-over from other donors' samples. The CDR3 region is CASSLVSDTQYF. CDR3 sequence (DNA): TGCGCCAGCAGCTTGGTCTCAGATACGCAGTATTTT. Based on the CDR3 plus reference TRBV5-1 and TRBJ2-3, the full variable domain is KAGVTQTPRYLIKTRGQQVTLSCSPISGHRSVSWYQQTPGQGLQFLFEYFSETQRNKGNFPGRFSGRQFSNSRSEMNVSTLELGDSALYLCASSLVSDTQYFGPGTRLTVL.